Each of the 24 T cell receptor beta chains below was sequenced from the same sample in a study of blood T cell repertoires in COVID-19. Clones were sequenced by immunoSEQ multiplex PCR, and TCRdb holds only the in-frame ones, with some missing. In the table there are 70,000 to 85,000 clones, 82% of which are singletons. Sequenced: peripheral blood. These receptors originate from an elderly man with acute or convalescent COVID-19.

This clone was observed a handful of times. The chain recombines TRBV4-1 with TRBJ2-4; 7 bases fit TRBD1. This CDR3 spans 16 amino acids. Trimming removed 3 bases from V and 1 base from J; junction bases left unmatched: 6. Germline assignment: CDR1 MGHRA and CDR2 YSYEKL. CDR3 loop: CASSQGQPAAKNIQYF. Written as DNA, the CDR3 is TGCGCCAGCAGCCAGGGACAGCCCGCGGCCAAAAACATTCAGTACTTC.

This chain connects TRBV10-1 to TRBJ1-1, with a tentative D call TRBD1 (5 bases). This CDR3 has 16 residues. Trimming took 3 bases from V and 4 from J, leaving 18 bases between them. Germline CDR1 WNHNN, CDR2 SYGVQD (reference sequence). CDR3 nucleotides: TGCGCCAGCAGTGACAACTTCGGGGGGGGAGGCACTGAAGCTTTCTTT. Translating it yields CASSDNFGGGGTEAFF.

J is TRBJ2-1 and V is TRBV25-1; 7 bases align to TRBD1. The V segment lost 2 bases and the J segment 6 bases; nucleotides outside the gene matches: 7. The CDR3 totals 15 residues. The germline CDR1 and CDR2 sequences are MGHDK and SYGVNS. In DNA, the CDR3 is TGTGCCAGCAGTGAAGGACAGGCCCCCTCCAATGAGCAGTTCTTC. Its protein product is CASSEGQAPSNEQFF.

This chain uses TRBV27 with TRBJ2-5; D is uncertain. The CDR3 is 13 residues long. V lost 4 bases to trimming and J lost 1 base, with 7 bases between them. Germline loops: CDR1 MNHEY, CDR2 SMNVEV (reference sequence). The CDR3 region is CASSYASQETQYF. The CDR3 DNA sequence: TGTGCCAGCAGTTACGCCAGCCAAGAGACCCAGTACTTC.

This sequence joins TRBV29-1 and TRBJ1-1, with 9 bases identical to TRBD1. The CDR3 consists of 15 residues. The ends lost 2 bases at V and 5 bases at J; junction bases unmatched: 9. Germline V lookup: CDR1 SQVTM, CDR2 ANQGSEA. In DNA form, the CDR3 reads TGCAGCGTTGAATGGGGACAGGGAATGGAGACTGAAGCTTTCTTT. As protein: CSVEWGQGMETEAFF.

The V gene is TRBV3-1 (or the pseudogene TRBV3-2), the J gene TRBJ2-7, with TRBD1 identical over 9 bases. Germline CDR1 is LGHDT and CDR2 is YNNKEL (reference sequence). This CDR3 has 15 residues. The J segment lost 5 bases and the V segment lost 3 bases, leaving 8 bases of the junction unmatched. CDR3: CASSQKGQGGHEQYF. For the CDR3, the DNA is TGTGCCAGCAGCCAGAAGGGACAGGGAGGGCACGAGCAGTACTTC.

The chain carries TRBV5-1 and TRBJ1-2; 7 nucleotides agree with TRBD1. The V gene's germline CDR1 is SGHRS and CDR2 YFSETQ. The V and J ends lost 0 bases and 5 bases, in that order; junction bases with no gene match: 10. The CDR3 runs to 16 residues. The CDR3 spells CASSLAGQGVGYGYTF. For the CDR3, the DNA is TGCGCCAGCAGCTTGGCCGGTCAGGGGGTTGGGTATGGCTACACCTTC.

This clone has a single count. V and J are TRBV7-9 and TRBJ2-3, with D possibly matching TRBD2 (6 bases). Trimming removed 5 bases from V and 5 bases from J, with 11 bases in between. CDR1 and CDR2 from the germline V gene are SEHNR and FQNEAQ (reference sequence). The CDR3 consists of 13 residues. The CDR3 protein is CASSRDLVDTQYF. The CDR3 coding sequence is TGTGCCAGCAGCCGGGACTTAGTAGATACGCAGTATTTT.

This clone was seen a single time. This rearrangement joins TRBV4-2 to TRBJ1-1, with D perhaps TRBD1 (6 bases). Germline V CDR1 and CDR2: LGHNA, YNFKEQ. Trimming took off 0 bases at V and 0 bases at J, with 14 bases between the two ends. The CDR3 has 17 amino acids. The CDR3 loop reads CASSQDRRGPMNTEAFF. The CDR3, as DNA: TGTGCCAGCAGCCAAGATCGGCGGGGGCCCATGAACACTGAAGCTTTCTTT.

This sequence joins TRBV12-5 and TRBJ2-1; D is perhaps TRBD2 (6 bases). The V gene lost 6 bases and the J gene lost 9 bases, with 21 bases spanning the gap. The CDR3 runs to 15 residues. Germline V gives CDR1 LGHNT, CDR2 FRNRAP. The CDR3: CASGPRLEISREQFF. The CDR3 DNA sequence: TGTGCTAGTGGCCCTAGACTAGAGATATCGCGTGAGCAGTTCTTC. Supplemented by reference TRBV12-5 and TRBJ2-1, the full variable domain reads DARVTQTPRHKVTEMGQEVTMRCQPILGHNTVFWYRQTMMQGLELLAYFRNRAPLDDSGMPKDRFSAEMPDATLATLKIQPSEPRDSAVYFCASGPRLEISREQFFGPGTRLTVL.

V is TRBV7-9 and J is TRBJ1-1; 8 bases are a match to TRBD1. V lost 5 bases, J lost 5 bases, and 10 bases stayed unmatched. The CDR3 extends over 15 amino acids. In germline, CDR1 is SEHNR, CDR2 FQNEAQ (reference sequence). The CDR3 DNA reads TGTGCCAGCAGCCTGGGGCAGGGGGCCTCAACTGAAGCTTTCTTT. It codes for CASSLGQGASTEAFF.

This chain uses TRBV3-1 (or the pseudogene TRBV3-2) with TRBJ1-1, with 11 positions matching TRBD1. Trimming took 0 bases from V and 6 from J; bases not matched to a gene: 3. The CDR3 has 15 amino acids. Germline loops: CDR1 LGHDT, CDR2 YNNKEL (reference sequence). The CDR3 coding sequence is TGTGCCAGCAGCCAAGAACGGACAGGGGGCTCTGAAGCTTTCTTT. Translation: CASSQERTGGSEAFF.

This clone has just a few counts. The V and J genes are TRBV11-3 and TRBJ1-2; D might be TRBD1 (5 bases). CDR3 length: 17 residues. CDR1 is SGHNT and CDR2 is YENEEA in the germline V gene. V shed 5 bases and J shed 7 bases, with 26 bases lying between them. The CDR3, as DNA: TGTGCCAGCAGCCCCGACGGGGGACCCCCCGTCATCGGTGGCTACACCTTC. This sequence encodes CASSPDGGPPVIGGYTF.

The chain is built from TRBV7-9 and TRBJ1-4; D is perhaps TRBD1 (5 bases). Germline V gives CDR1 SEHNR, CDR2 FQNEAQ (reference sequence). V lost 5 bases to trimming and J lost 5 bases, with 6 bases between them. CDR3 length equals 12 residues. In nucleotides, the CDR3 is TGTGCCAGCAGCCGACAGAATGAAAAACTGTTTTTT. Amino acids: CASSRQNEKLFF. The whole variable domain, filled in from reference TRBV7-9 and TRBJ1-4, reads DTGVSQNPRHKITKRGQNVTFRCDPISEHNRLYWYRQTLGQGPEFLTYFQNEAQLEKSRLLSDRFSAERPKGSFSTLEIQRTEQGDSAMYLCASSRQNEKLFFGSGTQLSVL.

V is TRBV4-1 and J is TRBJ2-1; TRBD2 matches at 15 bases. V shed 4 bases, J shed 5 bases, and the junction held 6 bases outside the gene matches. CDR1 and CDR2 from the germline V gene are MGHRA and YSYEKL. The CDR3 totals 17 residues. The CDR3 region is CASSPRTSGGEDNEQFF. The CDR3 DNA reads TGCGCCAGCAGCCCAAGGACTAGCGGGGGGGAAGACAATGAGCAGTTCTTC.

J is TRBJ2-3 and V is TRBV9, with 7 bases that match TRBD2. The V and J ends lost 5 bases and 4 bases, in that order; junction bases with no gene match: 10. The germline CDR1 and CDR2 sequences are SGDLS and YYNGEE. This CDR3 spans 15 amino acids. The CDR3 reads CASSLGGVVSDTQYF. CDR3 in DNA: TGTGCCAGCAGTCTTGGGGGGGTTGTGTCAGATACGCAGTATTTT. Full variable domain (outside the CDR3, taken from reference TRBV9 and TRBJ2-3): DSGVTQTPKHLITATGQRVTLRCSPRSGDLSVYWYQQSLDQGLQFLIQYYNGEERAKGNILERFSAQQFPDLHSELNLSSLELGDSALYFCASSLGGVVSDTQYFGPGTRLTVL.

This clone came up once. V gene TRBV6-5 combines with J gene TRBJ2-2; TRBD1 is a possible D gene (5 bases). CDR3 length: 14 amino acids. CDR1 and CDR2 from the germline V gene are MNHEY and SVGAGI. Deletions cut 6 bases from V and 0 bases from J, with 8 bases between. The CDR3 protein is CASRTVTNTGELFF. The CDR3 nucleotides read TGTGCCAGCAGGACAGTGACGAACACCGGGGAGCTGTTTTTT.

The V call is TRBV6-5, the J call TRBJ1-5, with 8 positions matching TRBD1. Per the germline V gene, CDR1 is MNHEY and CDR2 is SVGAGI. CDR3 length: 13 residues. With 3 bases clipped from V and 6 bases from J, the junction kept 1 base outside the gene matches. CDR3 nucleotides: TGTGCCAGCAGTTATGACAGGGGTCAGCCCCAGCATTTT. The encoded protein is CASSYDRGQPQHF.

The V call is TRBV19, the J call TRBJ1-5, with 8 nucleotides matching TRBD1. The CDR3 is 16 amino acids. CDR1 LNHDA and CDR2 SQIVND come from the germline V gene (reference sequence). The junction had 11 bases not matched to a gene; V was cut back by 4 bases and J by 6 bases. This chain's CDR3 is CASSTHGQGQVQPQHF. CDR3 in DNA: TGTGCCAGTAGTACTCACGGACAGGGTCAAGTTCAGCCCCAGCATTTT.

In this sample, this clone turned up a few times. This chain links TRBV7-3 with TRBJ1-1; 7 nucleotides line up with TRBD1. This CDR3 spans 14 amino acids. V lost 4 bases, J lost 5 bases, and 7 bases stayed unmatched. Germline V gives CDR1 SGHTA, CDR2 FQGTGA. CDR3 coding DNA: TGTGCCAGCAGCTACAGGGGAGAGATTACTGAAGCTTTCTTT. The encoded protein is CASSYRGEITEAFF.

This chain links TRBV11-2 with TRBJ1-1; D possibly corresponds to TRBD1 (6 bases). The CDR3 is made up of 14 amino acids. The ends were cut back, 5 bases at V and 2 bases at J, with 12 bases in the middle. CDR1 and CDR2 from the germline V gene are SGHAT and FQNNGV. The CDR3, as DNA: TGTGCCAGCAGCCCCCGGACAGATAACACTGAAGCTTTCTTT. It codes for CASSPRTDNTEAFF. Using reference TRBV11-2 and TRBJ1-1 for the parts outside the CDR3, the full variable domain is EAGVAQSPRYKIIEKRQSVAFWCNPISGHATLYWYQQILGQGPKLLIQFQNNGVVDDSQLPKDRFSAERLKGVDSTLKIQPAKLEDSAVYLCASSPRTDNTEAFFGQGTRLTVV.

This chain connects TRBV5-1 to TRBJ1-5, with D hard to call. The germline V gene has CDR1 SGHRS and CDR2 YFSETQ. The CDR3 totals 15 residues. Trimming took 0 bases from V and 1 from J, leaving 8 bases between them. CDR3 sequence (DNA): TGCGCCAGCAGCTTGGATGGCGGGAGCAATCAGCCCCAGCATTTT. It codes for CASSLDGGSNQPQHF. The full variable domain, completed using reference TRBV5-1 and TRBJ1-5, is KAGVTQTPRYLIKTRGQQVTLSCSPISGHRSVSWYQQTPGQGLQFLFEYFSETQRNKGNFPGRFSGRQFSNSRSEMNVSTLELGDSALYLCASSLDGGSNQPQHFGDGTRLSIL.

This chain links TRBV7-2 with TRBJ2-1; a weak D match, TRBD2 (6 bases). Per the germline V gene, CDR1 is SGHTA and CDR2 is FQGNSA. V was cut by 5 bases and J by 3 bases, with 17 bases left in between. This CDR3 is built from 16 residues. The CDR3 sequence is CASSPPVTRVYNEQFF. DNA of the CDR3: TGTGCCAGCAGCCCGCCCGTGACTAGGGTCTACAATGAGCAGTTCTTC.

J is TRBJ2-5 and V is TRBV5-1, with TRBD2 matching 8 bases. Germline values: CDR1 SGHRS, CDR2 YFSETQ. V was clipped by 2 bases and J by 5 bases; unmatched bases: 11. The CDR3 is 16 amino acids. CDR3: CASSLLAAPGRETQYF. The DNA of the CDR3 is TGCGCCAGCAGCTTACTAGCGGCCCCCGGGCGGGAGACCCAGTACTTC.